This TCR beta chain was obtained from a study of early T cells in non-severe SARS-CoV-2 infection. Study-wide context: Bulk RNA isolated from unsorted whole blood underwent sequencing; chains were not paired. Study-wide results and limits: A preference for anti-spike CD8 responses marked VDJdb matching, which missed private and CD4 specificities.

Germline lookup yields CDR1 MDHEN and CDR2 SYDVKM. V lost 4 bases and J lost 5; bases outside the gene matches: 10. This CDR3 spans 16 amino acids. This clonotype has more than one count but fewer than ten. Its antigen is as yet unknown. The library protocol tagged individual cDNA molecules with unique molecular identifiers. One entry per CDR3 protein, called by TCRdb with MiXCR from the 5' RACE reads. The sample includes about 60,000 distinct CDR3 sequences, around 8.7% of them seen just once. The receptor was derived from an adult who was a healthcare worker with PCR-confirmed SARS-CoV-2 infection or an uninfected control (not recorded which). V usage is TRBV28 and J usage is TRBJ1-2, with TRBD1 identical over 10 bases. Input material: whole blood. CDR3 in DNA: TGTGCCAGCAGTTCCCAACGAAGGGACAGGGGATATGGCTACACCTTC. Translating gives CASSSQRRDRGYGYTF.